This T cell receptor (beta chain) was observed in a study of T-cell memory formation after mild COVID-19. This clonotype was recorded a few times. In germline, CDR1 is SGHTA, CDR2 FQGNSA. This CDR3 spans 17 amino acids. V dropped 0 bases and J dropped 0 bases, with 9 bases sitting between them. TCRdb re-derived calls from the 5' RACE reads in MiXCR, one entry per CDR3 protein. The repertoire holds approximately 250,000 distinct CDR3 sequences, over 15% seen once, with around 20% in the top ten. This chain joins TRBV7-2 and TRBJ1-6; D is possibly TRBD1 (5 bases). This receptor was taken from a man between 18 and 35 years old who had mild COVID-19 (a few samples of this study predate the infection). Cell type and time point are not known. The sample was PBMCs or a T cell subset sorted from them (not recorded which). Here the CDR3 reads CASSLAGRSSYNSPLHF. The CDR3 nucleotides are TGTGCCAGCAGCTTAGCGGGACGGAGCTCCTATAATTCACCCCTCCACTTT. Full variable domain (outside the CDR3, taken from reference TRBV7-2 and TRBJ1-6): GAGVSQSPSNKVTEKGKDVELRCDPISGHTALYWYRQSLGQGLEFLIYFQGNSAPDKSGLPSDRFSAERTGGSVSTLTIQRTQQEDSAVYLCASSLAGRSSYNSPLHFGNGTRLTVT.